Presented here are 31 T cell receptor beta chains from one specimen sequenced in a study of OX40 agonist ivuxolimab in advanced cancers. Using immunoSEQ multiplex PCR, the repertoire was profiled, and TCRdb retains in-frame clones only, with some absent. Among roughly 38,000 clones, around three quarters were seen once, and the ten largest hold approximately 17%. The source material was CD4+ or CD8+ T cells sorted from blood, sampled in a trial of the OX40 agonist ivuxolimab. These TCRs come from an adult with an advanced solid tumor such as melanoma, head and neck, liver or kidney cancer.

The chain employs TRBV9 and TRBJ2-5, with 10 bases matching TRBD2. Unmatched junction bases numbered 5, after V lost 2 bases and J lost 4 bases. There are 15 residues in the CDR3. The germline V gene has CDR1 SGDLS and CDR2 YYNGEE. In nucleotides, the CDR3 is TGTGCCAGCAGCGTGGGACTAGCGTTGGGAGAGACCCAGTACTTC. Its protein product is CASSVGLALGETQYF.

This clone turned up a few times. The chain couples TRBV5-5 to TRBJ1-2, with D hard to call. CDR3 size: 14 residues. V lost 1 base, J lost 2 bases, and 9 bases lay in between. From germline, CDR1 is SGHKS and CDR2 YYEKEE (reference sequence). CDR3 amino acids: CASSLLGENYGYTF. CDR3 coding DNA: TGTGCCAGCAGCTTGTTGGGAGAGAACTATGGCTACACCTTC.

The rearrangement joins TRBV25-1 to TRBJ1-1; D is possibly TRBD1 (6 bases). Trimming pared 6 bases from V and 2 bases from J, leaving 13 bases between. The CDR3 contains 14 residues. The V gene's germline CDR1 is MGHDK and CDR2 SYGVNS. In DNA form, the CDR3 reads TGTGCCAGCAGGCGTGCAGGGGACAACACTGAAGCTTTCTTT. Its protein product is CASRRAGDNTEAFF.

The chain has TRBV7-2 and TRBJ2-3; perhaps TRBD1 as D (5 bases). V was clipped by 3 bases and J by 1 base, with 14 bases between them. CDR3 length equals 16 residues. In germline, CDR1 is SGHTA, CDR2 FQGNSA. Written as DNA, the CDR3 is TGTGCCAGCAGCTTGGTAGGGGCCCTACGCACAGATACGCAGTATTTT. It specifies CASSLVGALRTDTQYF.

The gene calls are TRBV10-3 and TRBJ1-5, with a possible D match to TRBD1 (5 bases). Per germline, CDR1 ENHRY and CDR2 SYGVKD. This CDR3 is built from 14 residues. With 11 bases removed from V and 2 bases from J, the gap between germline ends came to 16 bases. The CDR3: CAAQGGSRNQPQHF. CDR3 coding DNA: TGTGCCGCCCAGGGAGGATCTCGCAATCAGCCCCAGCATTTT.

The rearrangement joins TRBV27 to TRBJ2-7, with 11 bases identical to TRBD1. V was pared by 6 bases and J by 5 bases, with 12 bases of the junction left unmatched. The V gene's germline CDR1 is MNHEY and CDR2 SMNVEV (reference sequence). The CDR3 length is 16 residues. CDR3 in amino acids: CASRASGQGARDEQYF. The CDR3, as DNA: TGTGCCAGCAGGGCCAGCGGACAGGGGGCGAGAGACGAGCAGTACTTC.

The rearrangement uses TRBV7-8 and TRBJ2-1, with 14 bases aligning to TRBD2. CDR3 size: 16 residues. Germline-derived CDR1 and CDR2 are SGHVS and FQNEAQ. The J segment lost 7 bases and the V segment lost 5 bases, leaving 7 bases of the junction unmatched. The CDR3 is CASSRGTSGGRNEQFF. The CDR3 DNA is TGTGCCAGCAGCCGCGGGACTAGCGGGGGTCGTAATGAGCAGTTCTTC.

The chain employs TRBV4-1 and TRBJ2-4; TRBD2 agrees at 8 bases. V lost 4 bases and J lost 9; bases outside the gene matches: 11. This CDR3 contains 15 residues. Germline CDR1 MGHRA, CDR2 YSYEKL. CDR3 nucleotide sequence: TGCGCCAGCAGCCGGGTAACGGGGGGGGTTGTCATTCAGTACTTC. Its translation is CASSRVTGGVVIQYF.

The CDR3 region is CASSGRGLGTGELFF. The CDR3 region has the DNA TGTGCCAGCAGTGGCAGGGGGCTGGGCACCGGGGAGCTGTTTTTT. V usage is TRBV6-1 and J usage is TRBJ2-2; 8 bases line up with TRBD1. The CDR3 sequence is 15 residues long. The trim removed 4 bases at V and 4 bases at J, leaving 5 bases unmatched. Germline loops: CDR1 MNHNS, CDR2 SASEGT.

The chain joins TRBV18 to TRBJ1-2, with 8 bases aligning to TRBD1. The CDR3 consists of 13 residues. The junction had 4 bases not matched to a gene; V was cut back by 3 bases and J by 7 bases. CDR1 and CDR2 from the germline V gene are KGHSH and LQKENI. The CDR3 nucleotides are TGTGCCAGCTCACCGGGACAGGATCGTGGCTACACCTTC. Translated, it gives CASSPGQDRGYTF.

V gene TRBV7-9 combines with J gene TRBJ2-1; TRBD2 matches at 7 bases. The CDR3 spans 16 residues. The germline V gene has CDR1 SEHNR and CDR2 FQNEAQ (reference sequence). V trimming: 1 base; J trimming: 0 bases; junction bases outside the gene matches: 3. The CDR3 region is CASSLVGGSSYNEQFF. DNA of the CDR3: TGTGCCAGCAGCTTAGTCGGGGGGAGCTCCTACAATGAGCAGTTCTTC.

CDR3 DNA: TGTGCCAGCAGCCCTTCGGAGGGGGCCGGAGATACGCAGTATTTT. Its translation: CASSPSEGAGDTQYF. This chain connects TRBV7-9 to TRBJ2-3; D possibly corresponds to TRBD1 (7 bases). This CDR3 region has 15 residues. In germline, CDR1 is SEHNR, CDR2 FQNEAQ (reference sequence). V shed 5 bases and J shed 5 bases, with 17 bases lying between them.

V is TRBV18 and J is TRBJ1-2; no clear D gene. V lost 3 bases to trimming and J lost 4 bases, with 9 bases between them. The V gene's germline CDR1 is KGHSH and CDR2 LQKENI. This CDR3 region has 13 residues. The DNA for the CDR3 is TGTGCCAGCTCACCGGGCGCCCTCTATGGCTACACCTTC. This codes for CASSPGALYGYTF.

This clone was recorded a few times. The chain joins TRBV7-9 to TRBJ2-7; no clear D. Trimming removed 7 bases from V and 3 bases from J, with 19 bases in between. The CDR3 runs to 15 residues. Germline CDR1 SEHNR, CDR2 FQNEAQ (reference sequence). CDR3 nucleotide sequence: TGTGCCAGCACCCGCCCGGCCGGGCCGAACTACGAGCAGTACTTC. It yields the protein CASTRPAGPNYEQYF.

This chain joins TRBV27 and TRBJ2-3; D remains unclear. The germline V gene has CDR1 MNHEY and CDR2 SMNVEV (reference sequence). Trimming took 3 bases from V and 3 from J, leaving 7 bases between them. This CDR3 has 13 residues. The DNA for the CDR3 is TGTGCCAGCAGTTTTAAGAGAACAGATACGCAGTATTTT. Residues: CASSFKRTDTQYF.

This rearrangement joins TRBV9 to TRBJ1-3, with D tentatively TRBD1 (5 bases). The CDR3 runs to 16 residues. V gave up 0 bases and J gave up 3 bases, with 13 bases separating them. CDR1 is SGDLS and CDR2 is YYNGEE in the germline V gene. The CDR3 DNA reads as TGTGCCAGCAGCGTAGGGTCCAGGGTCGATGGAAACACCATATATTTT. Amino acids: CASSVGSRVDGNTIYF.

The rearrangement joins TRBV10-2 to TRBJ1-4; 7 bases are shared with TRBD1. V lost 5 bases, J lost 3 bases, and 6 bases stayed unmatched. Per germline, CDR1 WSHSY and CDR2 SAAADI. The CDR3 is 15 residues long. The DNA for the CDR3 is TGCGCCAGCAGTCCATGGACAGGCCCTAATGAAAAACTGTTTTTT. This translates into CASSPWTGPNEKLFF.

The V and J genes are TRBV4-2 and TRBJ2-1; D is undetermined. V was shortened by 0 bases and J by 4 bases, with 1 base between the two germline ends. Per germline, CDR1 LGHNA and CDR2 YNFKEQ. CDR3 size: 12 residues. The CDR3 here is CASSQDYNEQFF. CDR3 coding DNA: TGTGCCAGCAGCCAAGATTACAATGAGCAGTTCTTC.

The rearrangement links TRBV6-6 to TRBJ2-2; the D is unclear. CDR1 MNHNY and CDR2 SVGAGI come from the germline V gene (reference sequence). Trimming took off 6 bases at V and 0 bases at J, with 11 bases between the two ends. The CDR3 extends over 15 amino acids. As DNA, the CDR3 is TGTGCCAGCAGAACGACGGATGCGAACACCGGGGAGCTGTTTTTT. Translation: CASRTTDANTGELFF.

This clone turned up a few times. The J gene is TRBJ2-2, the V gene TRBV29-1; TRBD2 matches 9 bases. The CDR3 runs 14 residues. CDR1 and CDR2 (germline): SQVTM, ANQGSEA. Trimming took 4 bases from V and 7 from J; bases not matched to a gene: 7. Here the CDR3 reads CSVGTSVSGGELFF. As DNA, the CDR3 is TGCAGCGTTGGGACTAGCGTGTCAGGCGGGGAGCTGTTTTTT.

This clone was counted a few times. The chain links TRBV28 to TRBJ1-2, with 9 bases identical to TRBD1. The junction had 14 bases not matched to a gene; V was cut back by 7 bases and J by 5 bases. This CDR3 is built from 16 residues. Looked up from germline, CDR1 is MDHEN and CDR2 is SYDVKM. CDR3 in amino acids: CASKIPGQGREYGYTF. The CDR3 DNA reads TGTGCCAGCAAGATCCCGGGACAGGGTCGGGAGTATGGCTACACCTTC.

The chain couples TRBV13 to TRBJ2-7, with D maybe TRBD2 (6 bases). This CDR3 contains 14 residues. The germline gives CDR1 PRHDT, CDR2 FYEKMQ (reference sequence). V lost 4 bases and J 6 bases, leaving 16 bases between the germline ends. Here the CDR3 reads CASSSNTDGSEQYV. The CDR3 DNA reads as TGTGCCAGCAGCTCGAACACAGACGGGAGCGAGCAGTACGTC.

The chain carries TRBV4-1 and TRBJ1-5, with D tentatively TRBD1 (6 bases). The CDR3 consists of 16 residues. Germline V lookup: CDR1 MGHRA, CDR2 YSYEKL. V was trimmed by 0 bases and J by 5 bases, leaving 14 bases between them. CDR3 sequence: CASSQETGKGHQPQHF. The CDR3 DNA is TGCGCCAGCAGCCAAGAAACAGGGAAGGGCCATCAGCCCCAGCATTTT.

This clone was seen a single time. The chain carries TRBV9 and TRBJ1-4; 10 nucleotides line up with TRBD1. The V gene's germline CDR1 is SGDLS and CDR2 YYNGEE. The CDR3 length is 14 residues. V lost 0 bases to trimming and J lost 8 bases; unmatched junction nucleotides: 1. The CDR3 reads CASSVGQGAEKLFF. DNA for the CDR3: TGTGCCAGCAGCGTAGGACAGGGGGCAGAAAAACTGTTTTTT. Variable domain in full (rest from reference TRBV9 and TRBJ1-4): DSGVTQTPKHLITATGQRVTLRCSPRSGDLSVYWYQQSLDQGLQFLIQYYNGEERAKGNILERFSAQQFPDLHSELNLSSLELGDSALYFCASSVGQGAEKLFFGSGTQLSVL.

The V gene is TRBV28, the J gene TRBJ2-7; 7 bases agree with TRBD1. Germline loops: CDR1 MDHEN, CDR2 SYDVKM. V was pared by 6 bases and J by 1 base, with 0 bases of the junction left unmatched. The CDR3 runs to 12 residues. CDR3 in amino acids: CASRTGSYEQYF. As DNA, the CDR3 is TGTGCCAGCAGGACAGGGTCCTACGAGCAGTACTTC.

The V gene is TRBV5-1, the J gene TRBJ2-2; D is undetermined. V lost 2 bases to trimming and J lost 4 bases, with 12 bases between them. This CDR3 contains 15 residues. The germline CDR1 and CDR2 sequences are SGHRS and YFSETQ. The CDR3 reads CASSFAGMTTGELFF. CDR3 DNA sequence: TGCGCCAGCAGCTTTGCCGGAATGACCACCGGGGAGCTGTTTTTT.

The chain joins TRBV5-1 to TRBJ1-1; TRBD1 agrees at 8 bases. CDR1 and CDR2 (germline): SGHRS, YFSETQ. V trimming: 4 bases; J trimming: 5 bases; junction bases outside the gene matches: 7. The CDR3 has 14 residues. CDR3 sequence: CASSVGQGSTEAFF. The DNA for the CDR3 is TGCGCCAGCAGCGTAGGACAGGGTAGTACTGAAGCTTTCTTT.

This clone was seen a few times. The V gene is TRBV19, the J gene TRBJ1-1; 7 nucleotides agree with TRBD1. Per germline, CDR1 LNHDA and CDR2 SQIVND (reference sequence). There are 14 residues in the CDR3. The J segment lost 8 bases and the V segment lost 5 bases, leaving 11 bases of the junction unmatched. As DNA, the CDR3 is TGTGCCAGTAGTGAGCCCGACAGGGCGAGGGAAGCTTTCTTT. As protein: CASSEPDRAREAFF.

The genes are TRBV4-2 and TRBJ2-2; 14 nucleotides match TRBD2. V was clipped by 2 bases and J by 8 bases; unmatched bases: 7. The CDR3 length is 17 residues. Germline lookup yields CDR1 LGHNA and CDR2 YNFKEQ. CDR3 nucleotide sequence: TGTGCCAGCAGCCAACTAGGGACTAGCGGGGGTAAAGGGGAGCTGTTTTTT. This codes for CASSQLGTSGGKGELFF.

The chain joins TRBV19 to TRBJ2-7; TRBD1 is a possible D gene (7 bases). CDR1 is LNHDA, CDR2 SQIVND, per germline (reference sequence). V dropped 1 base and J dropped 0 bases, with 22 bases sitting between them. This CDR3 is 19 amino acids long. This CDR3 is CASSIVRGSRGPSSYEQYV. The DNA for the CDR3 is TGTGCCAGTAGTATAGTACGGGGGAGTAGGGGGCCGAGCTCCTACGAGCAGTACGTC.

This chain uses TRBV29-1 with TRBJ1-1, with 7 bases identical to TRBD1. V was clipped by 4 bases and J by 11 bases; unmatched bases: 7. The germline gives CDR1 SQVTM, CDR2 ANQGSEA. CDR3 length equals 11 residues. DNA for the CDR3: TGCAGCGTTGCAGGGGGGAATGGGGCTTTCTTT. It codes for CSVAGGNGAFF.